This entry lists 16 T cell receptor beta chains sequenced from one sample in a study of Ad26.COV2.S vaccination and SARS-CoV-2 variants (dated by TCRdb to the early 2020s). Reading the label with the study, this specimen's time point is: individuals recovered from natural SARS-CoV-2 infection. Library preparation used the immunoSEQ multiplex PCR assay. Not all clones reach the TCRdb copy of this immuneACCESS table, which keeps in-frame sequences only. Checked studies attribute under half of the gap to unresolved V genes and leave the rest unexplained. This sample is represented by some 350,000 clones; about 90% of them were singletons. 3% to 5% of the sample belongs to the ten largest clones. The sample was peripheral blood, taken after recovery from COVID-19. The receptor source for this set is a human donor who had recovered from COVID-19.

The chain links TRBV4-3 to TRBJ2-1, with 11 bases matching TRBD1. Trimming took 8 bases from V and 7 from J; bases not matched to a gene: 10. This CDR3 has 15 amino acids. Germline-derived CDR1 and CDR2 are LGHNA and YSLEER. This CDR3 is CASQVPGQGGNEQFF. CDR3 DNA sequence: TGCGCCAGCCAGGTTCCGGGACAGGGGGGGAATGAGCAGTTCTTC.

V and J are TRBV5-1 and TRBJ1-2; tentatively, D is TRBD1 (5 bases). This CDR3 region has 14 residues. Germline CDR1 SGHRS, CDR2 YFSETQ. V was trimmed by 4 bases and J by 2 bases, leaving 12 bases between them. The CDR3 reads CASSPTDPNYGYTF. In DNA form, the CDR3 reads TGCGCCAGCAGCCCGACAGACCCCAACTATGGCTACACCTTC.

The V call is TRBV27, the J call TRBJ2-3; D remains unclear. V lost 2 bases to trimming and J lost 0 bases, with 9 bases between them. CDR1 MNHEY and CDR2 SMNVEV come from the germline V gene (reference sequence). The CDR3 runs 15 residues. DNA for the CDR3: TGTGCCAGCAGTTTACAGGTCTTCAGCACAGATACGCAGTATTTT. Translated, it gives CASSLQVFSTDTQYF.

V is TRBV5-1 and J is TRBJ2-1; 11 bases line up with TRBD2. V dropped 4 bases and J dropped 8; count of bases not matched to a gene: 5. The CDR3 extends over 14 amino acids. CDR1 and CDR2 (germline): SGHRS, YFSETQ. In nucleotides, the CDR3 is TGCGCCAGCAGCCGTAGCGGGGGGGATTATGAGCAGTTCTTC. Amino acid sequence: CASSRSGGDYEQFF. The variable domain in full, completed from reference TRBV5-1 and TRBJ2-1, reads KAGVTQTPRYLIKTRGQQVTLSCSPISGHRSVSWYQQTPGQGLQFLFEYFSETQRNKGNFPGRFSGRQFSNSRSEMNVSTLELGDSALYLCASSRSGGDYEQFFGPGTRLTVL.

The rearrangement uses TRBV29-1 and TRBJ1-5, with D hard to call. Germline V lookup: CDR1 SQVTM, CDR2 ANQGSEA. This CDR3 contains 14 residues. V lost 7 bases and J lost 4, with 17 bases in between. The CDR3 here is CSAEMSDGNQPQHF. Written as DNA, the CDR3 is TGCAGCGCCGAGATGTCGGACGGTAATCAGCCCCAGCATTTT.

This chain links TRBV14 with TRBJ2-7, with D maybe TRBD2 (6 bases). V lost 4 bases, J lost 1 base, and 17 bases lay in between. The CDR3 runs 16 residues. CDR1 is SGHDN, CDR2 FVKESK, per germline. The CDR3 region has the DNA TGTGCCAGCAGCCTCCCGGCCGGGACTGGTTCCTACGAGCAGTACTTC. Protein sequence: CASSLPAGTGSYEQYF.

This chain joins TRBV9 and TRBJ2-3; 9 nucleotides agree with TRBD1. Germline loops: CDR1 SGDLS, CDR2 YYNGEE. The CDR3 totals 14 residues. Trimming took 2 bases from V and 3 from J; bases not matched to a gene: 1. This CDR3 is CASSVDRGTDTQYF. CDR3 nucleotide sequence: TGTGCCAGCAGCGTTGACAGGGGGACAGATACGCAGTATTTT.

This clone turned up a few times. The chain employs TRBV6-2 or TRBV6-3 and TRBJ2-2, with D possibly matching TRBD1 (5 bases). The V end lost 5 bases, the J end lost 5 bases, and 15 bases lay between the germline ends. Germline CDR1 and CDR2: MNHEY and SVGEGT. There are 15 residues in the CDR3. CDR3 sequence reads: CASSPLKGLTGELFF. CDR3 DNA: TGTGCCAGCAGTCCCCTTAAGGGGTTAACCGGGGAGCTGTTTTTT.

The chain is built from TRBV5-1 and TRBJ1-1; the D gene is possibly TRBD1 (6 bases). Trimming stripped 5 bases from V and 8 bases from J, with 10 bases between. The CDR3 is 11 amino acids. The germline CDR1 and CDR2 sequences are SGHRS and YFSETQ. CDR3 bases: TGCGCCAGCAGAAAAGGGACAGAAGCTTTCTTT. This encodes CASRKGTEAFF.

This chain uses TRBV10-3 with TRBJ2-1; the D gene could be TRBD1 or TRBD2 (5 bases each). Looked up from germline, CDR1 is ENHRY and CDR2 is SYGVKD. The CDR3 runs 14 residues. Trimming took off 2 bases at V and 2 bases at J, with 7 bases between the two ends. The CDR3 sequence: CAISEEGTYNEQFF. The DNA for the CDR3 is TGTGCCATCAGTGAGGAGGGGACCTACAATGAGCAGTTCTTC.

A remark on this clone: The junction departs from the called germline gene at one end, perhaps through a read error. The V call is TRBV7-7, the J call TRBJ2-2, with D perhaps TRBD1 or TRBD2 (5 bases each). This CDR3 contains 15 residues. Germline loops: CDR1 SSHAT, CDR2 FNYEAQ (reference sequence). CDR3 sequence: CASSFSRGDPGELFF. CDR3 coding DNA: TGTGCTAGCAGCTTTTCTAGAGGGGATCCCGGGGAGCTGTTTTTT.

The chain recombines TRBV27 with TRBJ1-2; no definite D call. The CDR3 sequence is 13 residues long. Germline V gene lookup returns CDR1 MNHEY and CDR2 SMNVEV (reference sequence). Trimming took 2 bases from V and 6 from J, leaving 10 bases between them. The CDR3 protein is CASSLMGNDGYTF. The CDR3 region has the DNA TGTGCCAGCAGTTTAATGGGGAACGATGGCTACACCTTC.

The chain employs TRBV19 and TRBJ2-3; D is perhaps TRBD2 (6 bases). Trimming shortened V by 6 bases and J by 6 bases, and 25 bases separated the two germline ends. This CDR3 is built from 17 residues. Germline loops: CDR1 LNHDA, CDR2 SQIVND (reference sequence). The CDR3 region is CASSLTGLGGVIDTQYF. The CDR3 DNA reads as TGTGCCAGTAGCCTGACGGGATTGGGCGGGGTCATCGATACGCAGTATTTT.

CDR3 coding DNA: TGTGCCAGCAGCCCGGATAGCGGGGGGCCCGGGGCCCAGTACTTC. Protein sequence: CASSPDSGGPGAQYF. This chain uses TRBV5-6 with TRBJ2-5, with TRBD2 matching over 10 bases. The CDR3 is 15 residues long. The junction had 12 bases not matched to a gene; V was cut back by 4 bases and J by 9 bases. Germline values: CDR1 SGHDT, CDR2 YYEEEE.

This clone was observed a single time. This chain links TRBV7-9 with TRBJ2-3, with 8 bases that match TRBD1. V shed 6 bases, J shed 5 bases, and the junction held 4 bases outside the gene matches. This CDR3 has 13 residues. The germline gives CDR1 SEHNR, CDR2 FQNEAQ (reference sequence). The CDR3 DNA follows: TGTGCCAGCAGTCAGGGGGCAGGAGATACGCAGTATTTT. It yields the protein CASSQGAGDTQYF. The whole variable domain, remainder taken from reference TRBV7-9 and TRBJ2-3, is DTGVSQNPRHKITKRGQNVTFRCDPISEHNRLYWYRQTLGQGPEFLTYFQNEAQLEKSRLLSDRFSAERPKGSFSTLEIQRTEQGDSAMYLCASSQGAGDTQYFGPGTRLTVL.

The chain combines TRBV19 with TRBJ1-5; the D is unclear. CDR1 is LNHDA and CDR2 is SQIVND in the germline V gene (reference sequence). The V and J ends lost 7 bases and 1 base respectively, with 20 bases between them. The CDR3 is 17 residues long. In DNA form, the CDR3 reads TGTGCCAGTACCCCCGGGCAGGTTGGGGAGAGCAATCAGCCCCAGCATTTT. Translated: CASTPGQVGESNQPQHF.